This TCR beta chain comes out of a study of blood T cells in healthy people across ages. CDR1 is SQVTM and CDR2 is ANQGSEA in the germline V gene. This CDR3 region has 15 residues. V gave up 1 base and J gave up 1 base, with 12 bases separating them. This clonotype came up many times. For the second PCR, which ran for 7 to 11 cycles, a sample-barcoded 5' primer and a J-beta primer mix were used. TCRdb reprocessed the 5' RACE reads via MiXCR and lists one record per CDR3 protein. This table has approximately 580,000 distinct CDR3 sequences, approximately 25% appearing once. The same data also contributed to another study, on T cells of mothers and their children. That paper states: Donors comprised a few healthy Caucasian mothers plus their six children. The second PCR's M1S primer added sample barcodes and 2-4 random nucleotides.

The sequence came from a boy aged 5-17 years in good health. The rearrangement uses TRBV29-1 and TRBJ2-3; a weak D match, TRBD1 (5 bases). What was sequenced was blood. This CDR3 reads CSVEGTGGRTDTQYF. CDR3 DNA: TGCAGCGTTGAAGGAACAGGCGGTCGCACAGATACGCAGTATTTT.